The entry that follows covers one T cell receptor beta chain sequence. Assay used: immunoSEQ multiplex PCR; TCRdb lists only in-frame clones, some missing. The sample has about 30,000 clones; around 80% are singletons. The sample originates from a study of blood T cell repertoires in COVID-19. The V gene lost 6 bases and the J gene lost 8 bases, with 19 bases spanning the gap. This CDR3 has 15 amino acids. Germline loops: CDR1 LGHNA, CDR2 YSLEER. The chain recombines TRBV4-3 with TRBJ2-2, with D maybe TRBD2 (6 bases). Sequenced material: peripheral blood. This sequence originates from a human donor in a cohort sampled during active COVID-19. In DNA form, the CDR3 reads TGCGCCAGCAGTCTTTGGCGGGGCCAAGGGGGGGAGCTGTTTTTT. Translation: CASSLWRGQGGELFF.